These T cell receptor beta chains were read from a single sample in a study of T cell changes during pregnancy in multiple sclerosis. The data were produced by immunoSEQ multiplex PCR, yet TCRdb's version contains in-frame clones alone and is incomplete. This sample has some 40,000 clones, with almost 90% found just once. Specimen: CD4+ T cells from peripheral blood mononuclear cells, collected in the second trimester of pregnancy. The source of these receptors is a female donor with multiple sclerosis, enrolled in a pregnancy study. Both conserved end residues are part of each CDR3.

v_gene,CDR3aa
TRBV29-1,CSVGTRDSHNEQFF
TRBV6-5,CASRRGQGRDTQYF
TRBV5-1,CASSRSLTNSYEQYF
TRBV27,CASGLAAGGETQYF
TRBV28,CASSLKAPGGPAKNIQYF
TRBV19,CASANHRVSNYGYTF
TRBV7-9,CASSSQGAVFGEQFF
TRBV27,CASSLWEGLAGANEQFF
TRBV6-1,CASSETGASNQPQHF
TRBV7-2,CASSLAAGGRNEKLFF
TRBV11-2,CASTPRRGTEAFF
TRBV9,CASNLGGETQYF
TRBV28,CASSRSRATLYF
TRBV19,CASSITGTSLNEQFF
TRBV27,CASSPLAGYEQFF
TRBV14,CASSQDWGQIGNTIYF
TRBV11-2,CASSFGQGIYEQYF
TRBV10-3,CAGGTDNQPQHF
TRBV7-9,CASSSYPQVNTEAFF
TRBV5-6,CASSLQGRAYEQYF
TRBV4-2,CASSQDLGQSAPLHF
TRBV29-1,CSVGQVGNGELFF
TRBV6-5,CASSYGGTGSNEQFF
TRBV19,CASSISRDRVYSNQPQHF
TRBV30,CAWGLAGPYEQYF
TRBV14,CASSQGGTGSTDTQYF
TRBV19,CAVGTGKAYEQYF
TRBV5-1,CASSLGQGANGELFF
TRBV4-2,CASSRSAGFVDTQYF
TRBV28,CASSSGRGTTNEKLFF
TRBV27,CASSRRQGTHSGANVLTF
TRBV5-1,CASSLVAGDYEQYF
TRBV7-2,CASSVIQASEAFF
TRBV15,CATSRDLGDSYGLFF
TRBV7-2,CASSRHTGDTEAFF
TRBV6-1,CASSRDSNYGYTF
TRBV19,CASSIWTGIGNQPQHF
TRBV7-2,CASRQQLNTEAFF
TRBV7-9,CASSPSGRSYNEQFF
TRBV9,CASSVDLPPNTDTQYF
TRBV7-9,CASSPVAGGAGELFF
TRBV4-1,CASSQEWVPGQGQVDTQYF
TRBV6-5,CASSAFSGGYEQYF
TRBV5-5,CASSLDTGGWTEAFF
TRBV7-3,CASSQQGTGGQFF
TRBV18,CASRRTSGILTRELFF
TRBV28,CASSSLTGGSGNTIYF
TRBV11-2,CASSPARGGYSEAFF
TRBV5-4,CASRPDKAKNIQYF
TRBV2,CASTLIRGGGDYGYTF
TRBV29-1,CSVEGTINTEAFF
TRBV7-2,CASSDRTGLTDTQYF
TRBV5-1,CASSLATQVGEDEQYF
TRBV18,CASSQEGRALYNEQFF
TRBV12-1,CASSFPSPKTAEAFF